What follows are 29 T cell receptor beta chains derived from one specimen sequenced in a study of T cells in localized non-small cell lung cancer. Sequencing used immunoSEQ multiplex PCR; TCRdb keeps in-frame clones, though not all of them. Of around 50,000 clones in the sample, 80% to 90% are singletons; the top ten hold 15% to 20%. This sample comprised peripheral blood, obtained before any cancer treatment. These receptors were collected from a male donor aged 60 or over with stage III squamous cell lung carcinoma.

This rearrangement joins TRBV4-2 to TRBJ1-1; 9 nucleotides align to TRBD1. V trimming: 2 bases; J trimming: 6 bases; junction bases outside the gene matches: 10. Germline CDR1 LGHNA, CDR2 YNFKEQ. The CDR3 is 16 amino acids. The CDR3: CASSQPDRDRAPEAFF. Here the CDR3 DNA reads TGTGCCAGCAGCCAACCGGACCGGGACAGGGCCCCTGAAGCTTTCTTT.

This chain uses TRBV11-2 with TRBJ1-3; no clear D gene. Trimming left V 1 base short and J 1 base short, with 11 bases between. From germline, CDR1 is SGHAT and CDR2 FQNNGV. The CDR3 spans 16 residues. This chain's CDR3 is CASSLAGVWSGNTIYF. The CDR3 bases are TGTGCCAGCAGCTTAGCCGGGGTTTGGTCTGGAAACACCATATATTTT.

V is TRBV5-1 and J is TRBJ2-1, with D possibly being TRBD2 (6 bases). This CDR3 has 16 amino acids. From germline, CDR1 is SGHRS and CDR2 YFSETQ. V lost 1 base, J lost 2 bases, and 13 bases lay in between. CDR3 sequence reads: CASSLMGGATYNEQFF. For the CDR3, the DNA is TGCGCCAGCAGCTTGATGGGCGGGGCGACCTACAATGAGCAGTTCTTC.

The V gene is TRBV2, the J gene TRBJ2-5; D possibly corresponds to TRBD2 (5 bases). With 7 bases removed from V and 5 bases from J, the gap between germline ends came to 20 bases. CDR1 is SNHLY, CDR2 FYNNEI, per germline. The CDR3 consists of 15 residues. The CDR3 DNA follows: TGTGCCAGCAAGCTTCCGACTACCTTAGGGGAGACCCAGTACTTC. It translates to CASKLPTTLGETQYF.

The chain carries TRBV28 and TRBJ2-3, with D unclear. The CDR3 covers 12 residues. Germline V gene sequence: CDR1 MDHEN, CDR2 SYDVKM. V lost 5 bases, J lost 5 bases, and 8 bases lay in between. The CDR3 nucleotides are TGTGCCAGCAGTCTCGTGGGAGATACGCAGTATTTT. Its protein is CASSLVGDTQYF.

CDR3 sequence reads: CASKDNPNTGELFF. DNA for the CDR3: TGTGCCAGCAAGGACAACCCGAACACCGGGGAGCTGTTTTTT. The chain links TRBV2 to TRBJ2-2, with D possibly matching TRBD1 (5 bases). Per the germline V gene, CDR1 is SNHLY and CDR2 is FYNNEI. This CDR3 contains 14 residues. Trimming shortened V by 7 bases and J by 0 bases, and 9 bases separated the two germline ends.

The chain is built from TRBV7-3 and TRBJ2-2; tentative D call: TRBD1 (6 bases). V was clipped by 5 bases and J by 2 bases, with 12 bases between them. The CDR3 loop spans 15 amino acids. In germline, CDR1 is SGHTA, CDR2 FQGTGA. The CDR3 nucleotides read TGTGCCAGCAGCCCCACGGACAGAAACACCGGGGAGCTGTTTTTT. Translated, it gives CASSPTDRNTGELFF.

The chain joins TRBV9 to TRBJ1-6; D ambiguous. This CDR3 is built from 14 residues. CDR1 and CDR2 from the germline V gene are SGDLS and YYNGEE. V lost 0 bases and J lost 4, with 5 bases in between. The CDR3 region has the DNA TGTGCCAGCAGCGTAGGAGATTATAATTCACCCCTCCACTTT. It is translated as CASSVGDYNSPLHF.

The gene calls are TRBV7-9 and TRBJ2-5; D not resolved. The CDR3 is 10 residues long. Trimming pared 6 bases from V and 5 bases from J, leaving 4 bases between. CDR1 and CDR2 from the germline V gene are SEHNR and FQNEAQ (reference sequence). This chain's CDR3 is CASRTETQYF. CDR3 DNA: TGTGCCAGCAGGACGGAGACCCAGTACTTC. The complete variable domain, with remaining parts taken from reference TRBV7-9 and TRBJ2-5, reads DTGVSQNPRHKITKRGQNVTFRCDPISEHNRLYWYRQTLGQGPEFLTYFQNEAQLEKSRLLSDRFSAERPKGSFSTLEIQRTEQGDSAMYLCASRTETQYFGPGTRLLVL.

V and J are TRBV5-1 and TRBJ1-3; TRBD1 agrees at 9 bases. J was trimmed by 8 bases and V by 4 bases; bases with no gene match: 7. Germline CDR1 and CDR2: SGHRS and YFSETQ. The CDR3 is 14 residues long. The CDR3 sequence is CASSEPGQGDTIYF. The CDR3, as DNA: TGCGCCAGCAGCGAACCGGGACAGGGAGACACCATATATTTT. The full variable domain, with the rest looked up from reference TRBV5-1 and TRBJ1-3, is KAGVTQTPRYLIKTRGQQVTLSCSPISGHRSVSWYQQTPGQGLQFLFEYFSETQRNKGNFPGRFSGRQFSNSRSEMNVSTLELGDSALYLCASSEPGQGDTIYFGEGSWLTVV.

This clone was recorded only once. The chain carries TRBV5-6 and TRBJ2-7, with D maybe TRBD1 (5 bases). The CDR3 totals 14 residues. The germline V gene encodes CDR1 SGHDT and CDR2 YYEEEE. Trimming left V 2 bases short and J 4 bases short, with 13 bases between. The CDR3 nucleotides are TGTGCCAGCAGCTTTTTCCAGGGTACGTACGAGCAGTACTTC. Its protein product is CASSFFQGTYEQYF.

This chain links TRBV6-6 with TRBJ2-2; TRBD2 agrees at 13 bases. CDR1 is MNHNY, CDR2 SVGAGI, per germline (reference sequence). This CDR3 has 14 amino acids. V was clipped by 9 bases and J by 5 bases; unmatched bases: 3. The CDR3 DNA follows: TGTGCCAGTGGACTAGCGGGGGATACCGGGGAGCTGTTTTTT. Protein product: CASGLAGDTGELFF.

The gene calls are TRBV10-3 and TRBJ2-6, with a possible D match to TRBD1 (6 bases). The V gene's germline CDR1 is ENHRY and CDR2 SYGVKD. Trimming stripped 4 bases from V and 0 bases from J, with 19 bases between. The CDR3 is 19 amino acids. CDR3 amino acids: CAISGTPDRRNSGANVLTF. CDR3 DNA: TGTGCCATCAGTGGGACACCAGACAGGCGGAACTCTGGGGCCAACGTCCTGACTTTC.

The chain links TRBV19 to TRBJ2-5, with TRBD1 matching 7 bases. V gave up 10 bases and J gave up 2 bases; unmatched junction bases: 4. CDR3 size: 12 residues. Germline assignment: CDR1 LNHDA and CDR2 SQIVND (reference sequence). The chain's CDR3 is CATRGQQETQYF. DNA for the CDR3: TGTGCCACCCGGGGACAGCAAGAGACCCAGTACTTC.

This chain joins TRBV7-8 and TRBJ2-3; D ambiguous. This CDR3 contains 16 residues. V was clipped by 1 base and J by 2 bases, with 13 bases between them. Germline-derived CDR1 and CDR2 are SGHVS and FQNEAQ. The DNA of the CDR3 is TGTGCCAGCAGCTTAGGCTTAGTACGCAACACAGATACGCAGTATTTT. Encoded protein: CASSLGLVRNTDTQYF.

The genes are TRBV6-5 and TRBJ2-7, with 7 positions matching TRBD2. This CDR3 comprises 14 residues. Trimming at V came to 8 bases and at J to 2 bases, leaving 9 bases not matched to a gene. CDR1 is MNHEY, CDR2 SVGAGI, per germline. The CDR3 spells CASAQLATTYEQYF. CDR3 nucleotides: TGTGCCAGCGCCCAACTAGCGACAACCTACGAGCAGTACTTC.

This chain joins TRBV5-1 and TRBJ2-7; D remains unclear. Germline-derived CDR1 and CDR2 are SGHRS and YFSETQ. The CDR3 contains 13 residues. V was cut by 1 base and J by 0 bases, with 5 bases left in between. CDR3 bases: TGCGCCAGCAGCTTGACGATCTCCTACGAGCAGTACTTC. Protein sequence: CASSLTISYEQYF.

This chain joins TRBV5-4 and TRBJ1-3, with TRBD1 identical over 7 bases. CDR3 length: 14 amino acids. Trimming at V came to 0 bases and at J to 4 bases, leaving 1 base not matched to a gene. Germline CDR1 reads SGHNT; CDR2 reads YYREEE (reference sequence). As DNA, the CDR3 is TGTGCCAGCAGCTTGGTGGGACAGGGAAACACCATATATTTT. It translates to CASSLVGQGNTIYF.

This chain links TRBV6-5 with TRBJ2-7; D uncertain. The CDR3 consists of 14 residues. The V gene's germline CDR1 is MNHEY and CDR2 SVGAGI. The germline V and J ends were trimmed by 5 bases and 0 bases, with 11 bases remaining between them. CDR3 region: CASSLDGFSYEQYF. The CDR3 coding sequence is TGTGCCAGCAGTCTCGACGGATTCTCCTACGAGCAGTACTTC.

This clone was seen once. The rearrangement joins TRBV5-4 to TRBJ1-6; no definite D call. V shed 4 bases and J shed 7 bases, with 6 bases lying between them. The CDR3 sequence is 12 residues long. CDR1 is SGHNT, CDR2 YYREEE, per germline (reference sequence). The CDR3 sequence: CASSQRNSPLHF. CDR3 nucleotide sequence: TGTGCCAGCAGCCAGAGGAATTCACCCCTCCACTTT.

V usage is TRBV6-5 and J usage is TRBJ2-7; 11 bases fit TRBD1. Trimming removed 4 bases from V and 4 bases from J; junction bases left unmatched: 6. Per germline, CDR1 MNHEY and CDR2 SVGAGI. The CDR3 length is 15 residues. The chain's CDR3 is CASSSPGQGVYEQYF. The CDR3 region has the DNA TGTGCCAGCAGTTCCCCGGGACAGGGGGTTTACGAGCAGTACTTC.

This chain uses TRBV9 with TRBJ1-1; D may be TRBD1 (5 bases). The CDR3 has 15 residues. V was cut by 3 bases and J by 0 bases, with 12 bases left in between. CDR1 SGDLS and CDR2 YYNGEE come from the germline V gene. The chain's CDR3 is CASSAEGIMNTEAFF. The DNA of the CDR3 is TGTGCCAGCAGCGCCGAGGGGATCATGAACACTGAAGCTTTCTTT.

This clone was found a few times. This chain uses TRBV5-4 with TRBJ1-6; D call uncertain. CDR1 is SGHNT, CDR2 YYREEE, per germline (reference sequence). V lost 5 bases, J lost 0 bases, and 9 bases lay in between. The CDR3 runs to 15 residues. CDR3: CASSGGISYNSPLHF. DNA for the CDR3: TGTGCCAGCAGTGGAGGGATCTCCTATAATTCACCCCTCCACTTT.

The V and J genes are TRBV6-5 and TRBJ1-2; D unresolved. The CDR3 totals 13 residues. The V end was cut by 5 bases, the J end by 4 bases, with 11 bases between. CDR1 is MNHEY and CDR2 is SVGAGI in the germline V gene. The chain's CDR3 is CASSDGLAYGYTF. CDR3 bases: TGTGCCAGCAGTGACGGGCTGGCCTATGGCTACACCTTC.

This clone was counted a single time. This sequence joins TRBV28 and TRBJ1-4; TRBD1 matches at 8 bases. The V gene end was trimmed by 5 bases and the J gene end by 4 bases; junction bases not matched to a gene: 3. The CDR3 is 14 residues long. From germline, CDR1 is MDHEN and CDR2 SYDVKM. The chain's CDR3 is CASSTGQVNEKLFF. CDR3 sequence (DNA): TGTGCCAGCAGTACGGGACAGGTTAATGAAAAACTGTTTTTT.

The DNA for the CDR3 is TGTGCCAGCAGCTTGGGGGTAGGGACAGGATACCAAGAGACCCAGTACTTC. It translates to CASSLGVGTGYQETQYF. This sequence joins TRBV5-6 and TRBJ2-5; 8 bases line up with TRBD1. V lost 0 bases and J lost 0; bases outside the gene matches: 7. From germline, CDR1 is SGHDT and CDR2 YYEEEE. This CDR3 comprises 17 residues.

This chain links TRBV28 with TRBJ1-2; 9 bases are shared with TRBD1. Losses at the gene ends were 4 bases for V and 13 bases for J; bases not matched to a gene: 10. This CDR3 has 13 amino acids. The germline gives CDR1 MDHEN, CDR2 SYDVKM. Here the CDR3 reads CASSYSGQGTLTF. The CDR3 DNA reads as TGTGCCAGCAGTTATTCGGGACAGGGTACGCTCACCTTC.

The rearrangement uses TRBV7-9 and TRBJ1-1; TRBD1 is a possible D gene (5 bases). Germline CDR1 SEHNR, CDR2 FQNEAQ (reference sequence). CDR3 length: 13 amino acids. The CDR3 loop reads CAAASAQGCEAFF. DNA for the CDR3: TGTGCAGCAGCTTCAGCCCAGGGATGCGAAGCTTTCTTT.

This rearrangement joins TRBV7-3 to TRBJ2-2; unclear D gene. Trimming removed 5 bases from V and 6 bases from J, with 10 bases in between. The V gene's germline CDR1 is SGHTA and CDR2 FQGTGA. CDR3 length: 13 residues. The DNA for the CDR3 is TGTGCCAGCAGCCCTGATAACCCCGGGGAGCTGTTTTTT. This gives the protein CASSPDNPGELFF. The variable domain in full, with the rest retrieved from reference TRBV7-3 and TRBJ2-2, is GAGVSQTPSNKVTEKGKYVELRCDPISGHTALYWYRQSLGQGPEFLIYFQGTGAADDSGLPNDRFFAVRPEGSVSTLKIQRTERGDSAVYLCASSPDNPGELFFGEGSRLTVL.